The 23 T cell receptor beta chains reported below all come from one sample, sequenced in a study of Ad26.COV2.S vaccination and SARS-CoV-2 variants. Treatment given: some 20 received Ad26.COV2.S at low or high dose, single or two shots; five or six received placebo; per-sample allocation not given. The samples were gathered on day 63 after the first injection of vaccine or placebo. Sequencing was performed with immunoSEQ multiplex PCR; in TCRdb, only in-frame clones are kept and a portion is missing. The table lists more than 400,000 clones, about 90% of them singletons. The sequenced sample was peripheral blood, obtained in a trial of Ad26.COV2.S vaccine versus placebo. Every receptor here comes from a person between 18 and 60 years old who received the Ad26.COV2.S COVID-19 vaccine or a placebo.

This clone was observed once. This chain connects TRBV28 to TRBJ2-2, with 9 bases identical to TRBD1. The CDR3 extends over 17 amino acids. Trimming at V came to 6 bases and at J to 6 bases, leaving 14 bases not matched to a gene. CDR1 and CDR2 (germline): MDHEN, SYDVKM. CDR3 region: CASSPTDRGAYPGELFF. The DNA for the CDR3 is TGTGCCAGCAGCCCTACGGACAGGGGAGCGTATCCCGGGGAGCTGTTTTTT.

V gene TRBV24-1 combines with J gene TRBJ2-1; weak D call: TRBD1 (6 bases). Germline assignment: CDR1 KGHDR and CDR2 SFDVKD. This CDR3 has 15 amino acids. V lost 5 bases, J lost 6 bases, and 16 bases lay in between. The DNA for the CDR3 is TGTGCCACCAGTGGAATAGAGGGACAAGTCAATGAGCAGTTCTTC. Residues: CATSGIEGQVNEQFF.

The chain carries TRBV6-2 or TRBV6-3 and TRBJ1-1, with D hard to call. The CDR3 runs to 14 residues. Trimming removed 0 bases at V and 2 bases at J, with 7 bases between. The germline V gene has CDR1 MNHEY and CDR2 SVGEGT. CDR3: CASSYSTRNTEAFF. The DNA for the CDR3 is TGTGCCAGCAGTTACTCTACCAGAAACACTGAAGCTTTCTTT.

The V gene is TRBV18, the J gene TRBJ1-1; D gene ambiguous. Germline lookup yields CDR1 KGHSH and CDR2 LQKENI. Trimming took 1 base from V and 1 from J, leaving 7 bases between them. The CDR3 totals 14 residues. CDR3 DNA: TGTGCCAGCTCACCACAGGGCCAGAACACTGAAGCTTTCTTT. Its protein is CASSPQGQNTEAFF.

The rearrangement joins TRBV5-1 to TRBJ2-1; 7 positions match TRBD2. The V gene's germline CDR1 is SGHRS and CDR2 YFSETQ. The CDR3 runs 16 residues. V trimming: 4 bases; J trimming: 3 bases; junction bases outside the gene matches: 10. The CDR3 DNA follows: TGCGCCAGCAGCCCGGCTGCTAGCGGATTCTACAATGAGCAGTTCTTC. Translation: CASSPAASGFYNEQFF.

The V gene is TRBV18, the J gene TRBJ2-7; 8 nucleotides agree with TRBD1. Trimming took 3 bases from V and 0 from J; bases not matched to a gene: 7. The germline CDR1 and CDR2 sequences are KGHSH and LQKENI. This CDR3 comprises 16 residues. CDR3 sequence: CASSPQAGTGSYEQYF. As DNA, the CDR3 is TGTGCCAGCTCACCCCAAGCCGGGACAGGCTCCTACGAGCAGTACTTC.

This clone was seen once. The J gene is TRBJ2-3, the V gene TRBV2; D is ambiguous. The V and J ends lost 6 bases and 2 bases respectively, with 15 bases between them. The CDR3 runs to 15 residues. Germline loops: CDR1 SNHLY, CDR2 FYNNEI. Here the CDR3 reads CASRKSTPDTDTQYF. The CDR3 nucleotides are TGTGCCAGCAGGAAGTCTACACCGGACACAGATACGCAGTATTTT.

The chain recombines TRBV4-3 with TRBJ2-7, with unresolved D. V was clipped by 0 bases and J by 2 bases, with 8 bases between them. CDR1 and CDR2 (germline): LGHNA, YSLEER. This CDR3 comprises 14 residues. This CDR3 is CASSQEVLTYEQYF. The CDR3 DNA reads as TGCGCCAGCAGCCAAGAAGTACTTACCTACGAGCAGTACTTC.

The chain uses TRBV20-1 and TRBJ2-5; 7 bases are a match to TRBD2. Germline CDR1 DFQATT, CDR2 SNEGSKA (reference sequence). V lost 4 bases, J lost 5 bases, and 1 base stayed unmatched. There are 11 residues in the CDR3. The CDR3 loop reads CSAMREETQYF. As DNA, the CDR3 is TGCAGTGCTATGCGGGAGGAGACCCAGTACTTC.

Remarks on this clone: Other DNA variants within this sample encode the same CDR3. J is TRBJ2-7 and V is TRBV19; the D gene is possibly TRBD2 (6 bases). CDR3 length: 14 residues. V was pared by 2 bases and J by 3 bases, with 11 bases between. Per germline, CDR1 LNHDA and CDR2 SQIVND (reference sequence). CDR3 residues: CASSISGGNYEQYF. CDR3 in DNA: TGTGCCAGTAGTATAAGTGGGGGGAACTACGAGCAGTACTTC.

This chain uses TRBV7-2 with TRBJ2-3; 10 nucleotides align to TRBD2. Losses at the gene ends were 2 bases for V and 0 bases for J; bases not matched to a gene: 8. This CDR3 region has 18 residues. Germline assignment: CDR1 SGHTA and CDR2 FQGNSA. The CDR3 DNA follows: TGTGCCAGCAGCTTACAAGCGGGAGGGCTGGGTAGCACAGATACGCAGTATTTT. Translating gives CASSLQAGGLGSTDTQYF.

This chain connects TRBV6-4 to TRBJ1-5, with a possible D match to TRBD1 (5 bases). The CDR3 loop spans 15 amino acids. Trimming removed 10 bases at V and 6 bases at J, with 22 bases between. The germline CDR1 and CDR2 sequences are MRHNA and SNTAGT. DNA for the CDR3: TGTGCCACCCCACCCATGGTAGGGGAGGGTCAGCCCCAGCATTTT. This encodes CATPPMVGEGQPQHF.

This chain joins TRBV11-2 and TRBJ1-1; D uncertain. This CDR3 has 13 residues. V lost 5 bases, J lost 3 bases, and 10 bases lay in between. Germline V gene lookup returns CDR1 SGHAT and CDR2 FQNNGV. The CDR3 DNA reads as TGTGCCAGCAGCCCCGCCGGATACACTGAAGCTTTCTTT. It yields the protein CASSPAGYTEAFF.

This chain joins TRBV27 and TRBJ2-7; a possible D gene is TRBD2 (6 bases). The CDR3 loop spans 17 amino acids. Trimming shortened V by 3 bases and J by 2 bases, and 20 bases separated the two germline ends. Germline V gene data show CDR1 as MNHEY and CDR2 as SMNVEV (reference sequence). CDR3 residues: CASSLKGGSGAPYEQYF. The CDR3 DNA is TGTGCCAGCAGTTTGAAAGGAGGTAGCGGAGCGCCCTACGAGCAGTACTTC.

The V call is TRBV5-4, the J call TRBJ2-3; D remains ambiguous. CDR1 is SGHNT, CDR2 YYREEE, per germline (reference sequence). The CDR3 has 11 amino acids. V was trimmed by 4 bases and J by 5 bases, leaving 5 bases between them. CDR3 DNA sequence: TGTGCCAGCAGCCAAGAAGATACGCAGTATTTT. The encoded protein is CASSQEDTQYF.

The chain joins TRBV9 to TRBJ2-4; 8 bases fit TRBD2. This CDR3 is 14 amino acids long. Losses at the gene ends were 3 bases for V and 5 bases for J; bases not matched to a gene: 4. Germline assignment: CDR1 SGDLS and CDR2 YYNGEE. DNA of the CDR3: TGTGCCAGCAGCGAAGGACTAGCAGAAAACATTCAGTACTTC. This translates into CASSEGLAENIQYF.

The CDR3 region is CAISESKTGQGLGKGYTF. The CDR3 region has the DNA TGTGCCATCAGTGAGTCGAAGACGGGACAGGGGTTAGGAAAAGGCTACACCTTC. The chain joins TRBV10-3 to TRBJ1-2, with TRBD1 matching over 10 bases. Unmatched junction bases numbered 15, after V lost 0 bases and J lost 8 bases. CDR1 is ENHRY and CDR2 is SYGVKD in the germline V gene. The CDR3 covers 18 residues.

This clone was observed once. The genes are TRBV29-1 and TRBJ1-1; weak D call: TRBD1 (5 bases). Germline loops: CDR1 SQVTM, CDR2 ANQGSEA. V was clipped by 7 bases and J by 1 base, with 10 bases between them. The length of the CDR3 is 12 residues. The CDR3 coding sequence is TGCAGCGGTGGGACGGCGAACACTGAAGCTTTCTTT. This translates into CSGGTANTEAFF. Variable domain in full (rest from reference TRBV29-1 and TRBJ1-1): SAVISQKPSRDICQRGTSLTIQCQVDSQVTMMFWYRQQPGQSLTLIATANQGSEATYESGFVIDKFPISRPNLTFSTLTVSNMSPEDSSIYLCSGGTANTEAFFGQGTRLTVV.

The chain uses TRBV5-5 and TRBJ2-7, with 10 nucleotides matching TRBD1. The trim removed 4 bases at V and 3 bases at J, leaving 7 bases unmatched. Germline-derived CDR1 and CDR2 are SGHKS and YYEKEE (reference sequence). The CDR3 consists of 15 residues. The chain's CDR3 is CASSTPGTGDYEQYF. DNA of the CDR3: TGTGCCAGCAGCACCCCCGGGACAGGGGACTACGAGCAGTACTTC.

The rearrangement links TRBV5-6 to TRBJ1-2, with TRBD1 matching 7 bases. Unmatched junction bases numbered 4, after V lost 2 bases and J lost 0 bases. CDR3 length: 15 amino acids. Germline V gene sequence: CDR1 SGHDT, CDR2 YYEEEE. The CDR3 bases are TGTGCCAGCAGCTTCCGACAGGGAACTAACTATGGCTACACCTTC. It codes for CASSFRQGTNYGYTF.

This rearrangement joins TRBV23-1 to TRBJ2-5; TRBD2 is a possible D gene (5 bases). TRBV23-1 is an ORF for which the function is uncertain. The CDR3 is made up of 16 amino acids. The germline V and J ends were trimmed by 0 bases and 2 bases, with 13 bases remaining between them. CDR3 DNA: TGCGCCAGCAGTCAATCTGGCCAGGACTTTCAAGAGACCCAGTACTTC. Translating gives CASSQSGQDFQETQYF.

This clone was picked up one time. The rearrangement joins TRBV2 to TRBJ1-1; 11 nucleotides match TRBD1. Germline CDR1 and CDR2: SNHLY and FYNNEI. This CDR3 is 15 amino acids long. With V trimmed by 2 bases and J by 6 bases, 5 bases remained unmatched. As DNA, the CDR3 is TGTGCCAGCAGTGAACCTCCGGGACAGGGGGCTGAAGCTTTCTTT. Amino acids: CASSEPPGQGAEAFF.

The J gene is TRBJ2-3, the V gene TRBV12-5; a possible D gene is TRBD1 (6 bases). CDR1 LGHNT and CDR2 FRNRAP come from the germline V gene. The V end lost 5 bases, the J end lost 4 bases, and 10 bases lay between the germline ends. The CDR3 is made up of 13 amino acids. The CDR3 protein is CASGTHRADTQYF. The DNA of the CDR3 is TGTGCTAGTGGTACCCACAGGGCAGATACGCAGTATTTT. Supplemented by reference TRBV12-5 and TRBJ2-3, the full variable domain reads DARVTQTPRHKVTEMGQEVTMRCQPILGHNTVFWYRQTMMQGLELLAYFRNRAPLDDSGMPKDRFSAEMPDATLATLKIQPSEPRDSAVYFCASGTHRADTQYFGPGTRLTVL.